A single T cell receptor beta chain is shown here with its context. The antigen is undetermined. Data came from immunoSEQ multiplex PCR; TCRdb stores just in-frame clones and leaves some out. The data contain approximately 1,500,000 clones, 98% of them singletons. This sample is part of a study of shared clonotypes between healthy human individuals. General observations from the study: It was the non-shared clonotypes that had lower generation probabilities than clonotypes shared by all four donors.

This sequence originates from a man between 25 and 39 years old in good health. Specimen: naive CD4+ T cells sorted from blood. Subset: CD45RA+ positively selected.

CDR3 amino acids: CASSLDVERARAGYTF. Here the CDR3 DNA reads TGCGCCAGCAGCTTGGACGTCGAACGAGCACGTGCTGGCTACACCTTC. The chain recombines TRBV5-1 with TRBJ1-2, with D hard to call. V shed 0 bases and J shed 7 bases, with 19 bases lying between them. This CDR3 contains 16 residues. CDR1 is SGHRS and CDR2 is YFSETQ in the germline V gene.